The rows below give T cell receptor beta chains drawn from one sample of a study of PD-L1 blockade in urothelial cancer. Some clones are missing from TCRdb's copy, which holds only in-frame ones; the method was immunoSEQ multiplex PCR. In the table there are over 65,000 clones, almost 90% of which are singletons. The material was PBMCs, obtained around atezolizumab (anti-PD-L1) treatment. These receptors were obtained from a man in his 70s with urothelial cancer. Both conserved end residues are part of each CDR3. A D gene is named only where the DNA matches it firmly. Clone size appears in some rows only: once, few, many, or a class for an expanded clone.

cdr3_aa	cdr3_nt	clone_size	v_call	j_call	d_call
CASSVLAGREQYF	TGTGCCAGCAGTGTCTTAGCGGGGAGAGAGCAGTACTTC	.	TRBV6-4	TRBJ2-7	TRBD2
CASSKPGQTINEQFF	TGTGCCAGCAGCAAACCGGGACAAACGATCAATGAGCAGTTCTTC	.	TRBV5-4	TRBJ2-1	.
CASSLERVGTDTQYF	TGCGCCAGCAGCTTGGAGCGGGTGGGGACAGATACGCAGTATTTT	.	TRBV5-1	TRBJ2-3	.
CASRLDRGEAFF	TGTGCCAGCAGATTGGACAGGGGAGAAGCTTTCTTT	many	TRBV11-2	TRBJ1-1	TRBD1
CASSLASGGLNEQFF	TGTGCCAGCAGCTTAGCTTCAGGGGGCTTAAATGAGCAGTTCTTC	.	TRBV7-2	TRBJ2-1	TRBD1
CAWRPGDFSYGYTF	TGTGCCTGGAGGCCCGGGGATTTCTCTTATGGCTACACCTTC	.	TRBV30	TRBJ1-2	.
CASSLALGHNEQFF	TGCGCCAGCAGCTTGGCCCTAGGTCACAATGAGCAGTTCTTC	.	TRBV5-1	TRBJ2-1	.
CASSFRVAGSYEQYF	TGTGCCAGCAGTTTTCGGGTAGCGGGAAGCTACGAGCAGTACTTC	.	TRBV28	TRBJ2-7	TRBD2
CASSLGSGPAGYTF	TGTGCCAGCAGCTTAGGGTCTGGGCCGGCTGGCTACACCTTC	.	TRBV7-3	TRBJ1-2	.
CASSLGDWGHYTYEQFF	TGTGCCAGCAGCTTAGGGGATTGGGGACATTATACTTATGAGCAGTTCTTC	.	TRBV7-2	TRBJ2-1	.
CASTLGTALSGNTIYF	TGTGCCAGCACCCTCGGGACAGCGCTTTCTGGAAACACCATATATTTT	.	TRBV2	TRBJ1-3	TRBD1
CAWSAFTGNGQPQHF	TGTGCCTGGAGTGCCTTTACAGGGAACGGTCAGCCCCAGCATTTT	.	TRBV30	TRBJ1-5	.
CASSPTGNSYEQYF	TGTGCCAGCAGCCCAACAGGAAACTCCTACGAGCAGTACTTC	once	TRBV14	TRBJ2-7	.
CASSLALAGPTDTQYF	TGCGCCAGCAGCTTGGCGCTAGCGGGCCCCACAGATACGCAGTATTTT	.	TRBV5-1	TRBJ2-3	TRBD2
CASSSSGTLNTGELFF	TGTGCCAGCAGCTCCTCCGGGACACTCAACACCGGGGAGCTGTTTTTT	once	TRBV5-6	TRBJ2-2	.
CASSQGPLTSGRAETQYF	TGCGCCAGCAGCCAAGGCCCTCTGACTAGCGGGAGGGCGGAGACCCAGTACTTC	.	TRBV4-1	TRBJ2-5	TRBD2
CASSSRGQGWTTFF	TGTGCCAGCAGCTCCCGTGGACAGGGGTGGACGACTTTCTTT	.	TRBV21-1	TRBJ1-1	.
CASSNDRGWETQYF	TGTGCCAGCAGCAACGACAGGGGATGGGAGACCCAGTACTTC	.	TRBV9	TRBJ2-5	TRBD1
CANLNRGPFIGATEAFF	TGCGCCAACCTTAACAGGGGGCCGTTCATAGGGGCCACTGAAGCTTTCTTT	.	TRBV4-1	TRBJ1-1	TRBD1
CASSQLQGARETQYF	TGTGCCAGCAGCCAGCTCCAGGGGGCCCGGGAGACCCAGTACTTC	few	TRBV14	TRBJ2-5	TRBD1
CASSLVALAGGRTDTQYF	TGCGCCAGCAGCTTGGTAGCTCTAGCGGGAGGGCGCACAGATACGCAGTATTTT	once	TRBV5-1	TRBJ2-3	TRBD2
CASTIRTGLGYTF	TGTGCCAGCACCATTAGGACAGGTCTTGGCTACACCTTC	.	TRBV28	TRBJ1-2	TRBD1
CASSGTSENTGELFF	TGTGCCAGCAGTGGGACTAGCGAGAACACCGGGGAGCTGTTTTTT	.	TRBV2	TRBJ2-2	TRBD2
CASSPPGTGTYEQYF	TGTGCCAGCAGCCCCCCCGGGACAGGTACCTACGAGCAGTACTTC	.	TRBV7-9	TRBJ2-7	TRBD1
CASSASGVETQYF	TGTGCCAGCAGCGCATCGGGAGTAGAGACCCAGTACTTC	.	TRBV7-3	TRBJ2-5	.
CASSQDIIPPGGITQETQYF	TGTGCCAGCAGCCAAGATATAATCCCCCCCGGCGGGATCACCCAAGAGACCCAGTACTTC	.	TRBV4-2	TRBJ2-5	.
CASSSSGGTNTGELFF	TGTGCCAGTAGTAGTAGTGGAGGTACGAACACCGGGGAGCTGTTTTTT	.	TRBV19	TRBJ2-2	.
CASSLDPTGEQYF	TGTGCCAGCAGCTTAGATCCGACAGGGGAGCAGTACTTC	.	TRBV11-3	TRBJ2-7	TRBD1
CSAVLDRGLRDEQFF	TGCAGCGCCGTCCTAGACAGGGGGCTACGGGATGAGCAGTTCTTC	.	TRBV29-1	TRBJ2-1	TRBD1
CASSSTGAGNTIYF	TGCGCCAGCAGTTCTACAGGGGCTGGAAACACCATATATTTT	.	TRBV5-1	TRBJ1-3	TRBD1
CASSGTSGMSGELFF	TGTGCCAGCAGTGGGACTAGCGGGATGAGCGGGGAGCTGTTTTTT	.	TRBV2	TRBJ2-2	TRBD2
CASSQDLRRLAGGKAYEQYF	TGCGCCAGCAGCCAAGATCTAAGGAGACTAGCGGGAGGTAAGGCCTACGAGCAGTACTTC	.	TRBV4-1	TRBJ2-7	TRBD2
CASSLGGSGANVLTF	TGTGCCAGCAGTTTAGGGGGGTCTGGGGCCAACGTCCTGACTTTC	.	TRBV28	TRBJ2-6	.
CASSYSILAGPYEQYF	TGTGCCAGCAGTTACTCGATCCTAGCGGGACCATACGAGCAGTACTTC	.	TRBV6-5	TRBJ2-7	TRBD2
CASSYRDRVNQPQHF	TGTGCCAGCAGTTACCGGGACAGGGTCAATCAGCCCCAGCATTTT	.	TRBV2	TRBJ1-5	TRBD1
CSGQGAALMNTEAFF	TGCAGCGGGCAGGGGGCGGCCCTCATGAACACTGAAGCTTTCTTT	.	TRBV29-1	TRBJ1-1	TRBD1
CASSLAGSGRRTGELFF	TGTGCCAGCAGCTTAGCCGGGAGCGGGAGGCGTACCGGGGAGCTGTTTTTT	.	TRBV7-2	TRBJ2-2	TRBD2
CASSRTGGINQPQHF	TGTGCCAGCTCACGGACAGGGGGCATCAATCAGCCCCAGCATTTT	.	TRBV18	TRBJ1-5	TRBD1
CASSSVLAGVTDTQYF	TGTGCCAGCAGCTCAGTGCTAGCGGGAGTGACAGATACGCAGTATTTT	.	TRBV5-6	TRBJ2-3	TRBD2
CASTTGSRLTETQYF	TGTGCCAGCACCACGGGAAGCCGCCTGACGGAGACCCAGTACTTC	.	TRBV7-9	TRBJ2-5	.
CASSISGTGELFF	TGTGCCAGCAGCATCTCAGGCACCGGGGAGCTGTTTTTT	.	TRBV11-2	TRBJ2-2	.
CATSRGGSGQAATNEKLFF	TGTGCCACCAGCAGAGGTGGGTCGGGACAGGCCGCAACTAATGAAAAACTGTTTTTT	.	TRBV15	TRBJ1-4	TRBD1
CASSATSTGGEQYF	TGTGCCAGCAGCGCGACCTCAACAGGGGGCGAGCAGTACTTC	.	TRBV9	TRBJ2-7	TRBD1
CASSSTGGGYTF	TGTGCCAGCAGTTCTACAGGGGGCGGCTACACCTTC	once	TRBV6-5	TRBJ1-2	TRBD1